Below, 6 T cell receptor beta chains from the same sample are listed, as sequenced in a study of blood T cell repertoires in COVID-19. Profiling relied on immunoSEQ multiplex PCR, and the TCRdb table lists in-frame clones only, not all of them. The sample shows around 300,000 clones, approximately 85% of them seen only once. The sequenced material came from peripheral blood. All receptors come from a woman aged 70-85 years with acute or convalescent COVID-19.

The chain joins TRBV6-1 to TRBJ2-3, with TRBD2 matching over 7 bases. CDR1 MNHNS and CDR2 SASEGT come from the germline V gene. This CDR3 contains 16 residues. J was trimmed by 1 base and V by 4 bases; bases with no gene match: 8. The CDR3 reads CASSASGRGGTDTQYF. The CDR3 nucleotides are TGTGCCAGCAGTGCCTCGGGGAGGGGAGGCACAGATACGCAGTATTTT.

The V call is TRBV27, the J call TRBJ2-2; 8 bases agree with TRBD1. Unmatched junction bases numbered 15, after V lost 5 bases and J lost 7 bases. The length of the CDR3 is 17 residues. The germline gives CDR1 MNHEY, CDR2 SMNVEV (reference sequence). CDR3 loop: CASSLTGRTGLVGELFF. In DNA, the CDR3 is TGTGCCAGCAGTCTGACCGGACGGACAGGGCTTGTCGGGGAGCTGTTTTTT.

This chain connects TRBV5-1 to TRBJ1-2, with D tentatively TRBD1 (6 bases). Trimming left V 0 bases short and J 0 bases short, with 15 bases between. In germline, CDR1 is SGHRS, CDR2 YFSETQ. The CDR3 contains 17 residues. The CDR3 DNA is TGCGCCAGCAGCTTGGGTTCAGGGGCGCAAACTAACTATGGCTACACCTTC. Translating it yields CASSLGSGAQTNYGYTF.

This rearrangement joins TRBV7-9 to TRBJ1-4, with 8 bases that match TRBD1. The CDR3 extends over 15 amino acids. J was trimmed by 7 bases and V by 5 bases; bases with no gene match: 9. Germline CDR1 is SEHNR and CDR2 is FQNEAQ (reference sequence). CDR3 sequence reads: CASSAKTGGGEKLFF. Here the CDR3 DNA reads TGTGCCAGCAGCGCCAAAACAGGGGGTGGTGAAAAACTGTTTTTT.

The chain combines TRBV7-2 with TRBJ2-2; 8 nucleotides line up with TRBD2. Germline V gene data show CDR1 as SGHTA and CDR2 as FQGNSA. The CDR3 runs 16 residues. Trimming removed 1 base from V and 6 bases from J; junction bases left unmatched: 7. In DNA form, the CDR3 reads TGTGCCAGCAGCTTAGGCGGGGGGAGAAGTTCCGGGGAGCTGTTTTTT. As protein: CASSLGGGRSSGELFF.

The chain employs TRBV7-8 and TRBJ2-5, with TRBD1 matching over 9 bases. The germline V gene encodes CDR1 SGHVS and CDR2 FQNEAQ. The length of the CDR3 is 14 residues. With V trimmed by 2 bases and J by 4 bases, 2 bases remained unmatched. For the CDR3, the DNA is TGTGCCAGCAGCTTAACAGGGGGCGCAGAGACCCAGTACTTC. This codes for CASSLTGGAETQYF. Full variable domain (remainder filled in from reference TRBV7-8 and TRBJ2-5): GAGVSQSPRYKVAKRGQDVALRCDPISGHVSLFWYQQALGQGPEFLTYFQNEAQLDKSGLPSDRFFAERPEGSVSTLKIQRTQQEDSAVYLCASSLTGGAETQYFGPGTRLLVL.